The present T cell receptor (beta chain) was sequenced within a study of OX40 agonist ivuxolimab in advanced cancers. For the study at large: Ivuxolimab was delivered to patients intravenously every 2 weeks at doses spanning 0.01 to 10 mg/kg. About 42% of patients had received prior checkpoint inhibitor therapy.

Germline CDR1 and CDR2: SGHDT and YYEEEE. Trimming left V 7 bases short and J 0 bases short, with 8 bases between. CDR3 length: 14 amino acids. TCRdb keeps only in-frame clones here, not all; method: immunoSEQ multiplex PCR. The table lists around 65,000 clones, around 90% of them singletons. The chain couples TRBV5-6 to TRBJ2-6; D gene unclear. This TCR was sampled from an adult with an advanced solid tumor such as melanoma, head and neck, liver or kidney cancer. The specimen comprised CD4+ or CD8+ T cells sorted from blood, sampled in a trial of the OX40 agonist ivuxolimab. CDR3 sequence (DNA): TGTGCCAGCGGTCGGTTCTCTGGGGCCAACGTCCTGACTTTC. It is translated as CASGRFSGANVLTF.